The rows below give T cell receptor beta chains drawn from one sample of a study of CD8 T cells in Susac syndrome. Using its own MiXCR run on the immunoSEQ multiplex PCR reads, TCRdb lists one record per CDR3 protein. This repertoire shows hundreds of thousands of distinct CDR3 sequences, approximately 92% found once; its top ten account for approximately 0.072%. Sequenced input: CD4+ T cells from PBMCs. The receptors stem from a human donor with multiple sclerosis. Each CDR3 is given with its conserved first and last residue. A D gene is named only where the DNA matches it firmly. Clone size is given for some rows only: seen once, a few or many times, or a class if the clone is expanded.

len	v_gene	j_gene	abundance	d_gene	CDR3aa	CDR3nt
15	TRBV20-1	TRBJ2-1	NA	NA	CSAPRQLLSYNEQFF	TGCAGTGCTCCGAGACAGTTGCTGTCCTACAATGAGCAGTTCTTC
13	TRBV29-1	TRBJ2-1	NA	NA	CSVEATAGGEQFF	TGCAGCGTTGAAGCCACGGCGGGTGGTGAGCAGTTCTTC
12	TRBV20-1	TRBJ2-3	NA	TRBD2	CSAIPRGGTQYF	TGCAGTGCTATCCCCCGGGGGGGTACGCAGTATTTT
13	TRBV30	TRBJ1-5	NA	NA	CAWSPQSRRPQHF	TGTGCCTGGAGCCCACAGAGCCGTCGGCCCCAGCATTTT
14	TRBV11-2	TRBJ2-5	NA	NA	CASSLGRARETQYF	TGTGCCAGCAGCTTAGGAAGAGCGCGGGAGACCCAGTACTTC
14	TRBV25-1	TRBJ1-2	NA	NA	CASSESGANYGYTF	TGTGCCAGCAGTGAGTCCGGGGCTAACTATGGCTACACCTTC
19	TRBV19	TRBJ2-5	NA	TRBD2	CASSNQLRGAGGPVETQYF	TGTGCCAGTAGTAACCAATTACGGGGTGCGGGAGGGCCGGTTGAGACCCAGTACTTC
14	TRBV6-6	TRBJ2-5	NA	NA	CASGDKGERETQYF	TGTGCCAGCGGGGACAAAGGGGAGCGAGAGACCCAGTACTTC
17	TRBV12-3/TRBV12-4	TRBJ1-6	once	TRBD1	CASSRPGTGGYRSPLHF	TGTGCCAGCAGTAGACCCGGGACAGGGGGCTATCGTTCACCCCTCCACTTT
16	TRBV5-6	TRBJ2-3	NA	NA	CASSPPGGVRTDTQYF	TGTGCCAGCAGCCCCCCCGGGGGAGTCCGCACAGATACGCAGTATTTT
15	TRBV19	TRBJ1-1	once	NA	CASSIGGWSNTEAFF	TGTGCCAGTAGTATAGGGGGTTGGTCGAACACTGAAGCTTTCTTT
12	TRBV29-1	TRBJ2-7	few	NA	CSVEPGVGEQYF	TGCAGCGTTGAACCGGGGGTGGGAGAGCAGTACTTC
12	TRBV6-5	TRBJ1-5	once	NA	CATRRKNQPQHF	TGTGCCACCCGACGGAAGAATCAGCCCCAGCATTTT
14	TRBV19	TRBJ2-3	NA	TRBD2	CASSGAGVGDTQYF	TGTGCCAGTAGTGGTGCGGGGGTGGGGGATACGCAGTATTTT
15	TRBV20-1	TRBJ2-5	NA	NA	CSARDIGRGEQTQYF	TGCAGTGCTAGAGATATTGGGAGGGGGGAACAGACCCAGTACTTC
16	TRBV7-6	TRBJ2-2	NA	TRBD2	CASKPLRGGHTGELFF	TGTGCCAGCAAACCTCTCCGGGGAGGGCACACCGGGGAGCTGTTTTTT
12	TRBV7-9	TRBJ1-1	once	NA	CASSLEGGRAFF	TGTGCCAGCAGCTTAGAAGGAGGTCGGGCTTTCTTT
16	TRBV4-1	TRBJ1-1	NA	NA	CASSQALGTPNTEAFF	TGCGCCAGCAGCCAAGCCCTTGGGACACCGAACACTGAAGCTTTCTTT
13	TRBV29-1	TRBJ1-1	NA	NA	CSVVATLNTEAFF	TGCAGCGTTGTCGCTACACTGAACACTGAAGCTTTCTTT
14	TRBV30	TRBJ2-2	NA	NA	CAWSDPPTFGELFF	TGTGCCTGGAGTGACCCGCCGACATTCGGGGAGCTGTTTTTT
16	TRBV12-3/TRBV12-4	TRBJ2-3	NA	TRBD2	CASSLSGGGPTDTQYF	TGTGCCAGCAGTTTATCTGGCGGGGGTCCTACAGATACGCAGTATTTT
13	TRBV7-9	TRBJ1-2	NA	NA	CASSVGTDYGYTF	TGTGCCAGCAGCGTCGGGACGGACTATGGCTACACCTTC
13	TRBV20-1	TRBJ2-4	NA	NA	CSARPSAENIQYF	TGCAGTGCTAGACCTAGCGCCGAAAACATTCAGTACTTC
14	TRBV7-3	TRBJ2-2	NA	NA	CASSQTANTGELFF	TGTGCCAGCAGCCAAACGGCGAACACCGGGGAGCTGTTTTTT
17	TRBV6-5	TRBJ2-1	NA	NA	CASSYSDREGSGNEQFF	TGTGCCAGCAGTTACTCGGACAGGGAGGGGTCTGGCAATGAGCAGTTCTTC
14	TRBV3-1	TRBJ1-1	NA	TRBD1	CASSQEGQGSEAFF	TGTGCCAGCAGCCAAGAGGGACAGGGGTCTGAAGCTTTCTTT
14	TRBV10-3	TRBJ2-3	NA	NA	CAVRPGGSTDTQYF	TGTGCCGTTAGGCCCGGGGGTAGCACAGATACGCAGTATTTT
13	TRBV7-9	TRBJ2-2	NA	NA	CASQFSSDGELFF	TGTGCCAGCCAATTCTCGTCCGACGGGGAGCTGTTTTTT
13	TRBV24-1	TRBJ2-7	NA	TRBD1	CATRDRVRDEQYF	TGTGCCACCAGGGACAGGGTTCGCGACGAGCAGTACTTC
10	TRBV7-3	TRBJ1-2	NA	NA	CASWKLGYTF	TGTGCCAGCTGGAAATTGGGCTACACCTTC
11	TRBV30	TRBJ2-7	NA	NA	CAWSAAAAQYF	TGTGCCTGGAGTGCCGCGGCCGCGCAGTACTTC
13	TRBV7-9	TRBJ1-2	NA	TRBD1	CASSPNDREGYTF	TGTGCCAGCAGCCCTAATGACAGGGAAGGCTACACCTTC
14	TRBV4-2	TRBJ1-2	NA	TRBD1	CASSPGQGRYGYTF	TGTGCCAGCAGCCCGGGACAGGGGCGCTATGGCTACACCTTC
20	TRBV18	TRBJ1-6	NA	TRBD1	CASSPLPRGQGDSYNSPLHF	TGTGCCAGCTCACCGCTGCCCCGGGGACAGGGGGATTCCTATAATTCACCCCTCCACTTT
17	TRBV4-2	TRBJ2-3	NA	TRBD2	CASSQELAGGPTDTQYF	TGTGCCAGCAGCCAAGAACTAGCGGGAGGACCCACAGATACGCAGTATTTT
16	TRBV9	TRBJ1-1	NA	TRBD1	CASSATDRSRPTEAFF	TGTGCCAGCAGCGCCACGGACAGGAGTAGACCCACTGAAGCTTTCTTT
17	TRBV4-1	TRBJ2-4	NA	TRBD1	CASSTRDRRLSKNIQYF	TGCGCCAGCAGCACCCGGGACAGGAGACTCTCCAAAAACATTCAGTACTTC
11	TRBV20-1	TRBJ2-7	NA	NA	CSASLADEQYF	TGCAGTGCTAGCCTAGCAGACGAGCAGTACTTC
14	TRBV12-3/TRBV12-4	TRBJ1-1	NA	NA	CASSPGLPNTEAFF	TGTGCCAGCAGCCCGGGGCTACCTAACACTGAAGCTTTCTTT
15	TRBV28	TRBJ2-1	NA	TRBD1	CASSLYWTGNNEQFF	TGTGCCAGCAGTTTATATTGGACAGGTAACAATGAGCAGTTCTTC
13	TRBV5-4	TRBJ1-1	NA	NA	CASSEARAAEAFF	TGTGCCAGCAGCGAAGCCAGGGCCGCTGAAGCTTTCTTT
14	TRBV25-1	TRBJ1-6	NA	NA	CASTGTQGPSPLHF	TGTGCCAGCACCGGGACGCAAGGCCCTTCACCCCTCCACTTT
14	TRBV6-1	TRBJ2-4	few	TRBD1	CASSRQGFGNIQYF	TGTGCCAGCAGTCGACAGGGTTTTGGAAACATTCAGTACTTC
14	TRBV15	TRBJ2-5	NA	NA	CATSRDRREETQYF	TGTGCCACCAGCAGAGATCGCCGAGAAGAGACCCAGTACTTC
17	TRBV21-1	TRBJ1-3	NA	NA	CARIRDSANGSGNTIYF	TGTGCCAGGATCCGGGACAGTGCTAACGGCTCTGGAAACACCATATATTTT
15	TRBV3-1	TRBJ2-1	NA	NA	CASSQTLVWNNEQFF	TGTGCCAGCAGCCAAACACTCGTGTGGAACAATGAGCAGTTCTTC
14	TRBV3-1	TRBJ1-2	NA	NA	CASSQIGHSYGYTF	TGTGCCAGCAGCCAAATTGGACATTCCTATGGCTACACCTTC
16	TRBV27	TRBJ1-5	NA	NA	CASRPQGSYSNQPQHF	TGTGCCAGCAGACCTCAGGGGTCGTATAGCAATCAGCCCCAGCATTTT
17	TRBV28	TRBJ2-1	NA	TRBD2	CASSFRASGNFYNEQFF	TGTGCCAGCAGTTTTCGGGCTAGCGGGAATTTCTACAATGAGCAGTTCTTC
13	TRBV20-1	TRBJ1-1	NA	NA	CSAVYTGSPEAFF	TGCAGTGCTGTCTATACAGGGTCCCCTGAAGCTTTCTTT